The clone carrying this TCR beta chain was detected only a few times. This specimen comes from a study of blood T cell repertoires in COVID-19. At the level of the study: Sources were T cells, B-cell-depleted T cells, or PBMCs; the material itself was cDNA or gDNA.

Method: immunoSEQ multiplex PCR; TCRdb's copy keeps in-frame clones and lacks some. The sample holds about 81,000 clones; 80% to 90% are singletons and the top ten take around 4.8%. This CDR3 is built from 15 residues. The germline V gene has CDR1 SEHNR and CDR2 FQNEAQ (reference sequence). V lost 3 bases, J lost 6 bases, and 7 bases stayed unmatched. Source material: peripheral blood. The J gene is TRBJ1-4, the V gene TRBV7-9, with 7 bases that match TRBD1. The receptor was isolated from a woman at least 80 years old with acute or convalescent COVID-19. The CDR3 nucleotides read TGTGCCAGCAGCTTCTCTGGACAGGTTGATGAAAAACTGTTTTTT. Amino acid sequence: CASSFSGQVDEKLFF.